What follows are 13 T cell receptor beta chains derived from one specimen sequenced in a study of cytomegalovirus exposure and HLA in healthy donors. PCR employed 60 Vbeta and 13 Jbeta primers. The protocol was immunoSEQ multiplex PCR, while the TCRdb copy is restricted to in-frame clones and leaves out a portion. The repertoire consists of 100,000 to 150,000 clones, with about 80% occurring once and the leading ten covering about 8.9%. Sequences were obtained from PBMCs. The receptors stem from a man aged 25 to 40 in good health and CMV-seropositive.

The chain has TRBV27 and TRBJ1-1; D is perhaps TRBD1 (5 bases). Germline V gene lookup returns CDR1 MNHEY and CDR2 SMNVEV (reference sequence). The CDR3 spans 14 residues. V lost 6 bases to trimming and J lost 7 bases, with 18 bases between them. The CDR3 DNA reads TGTGCCAGCAGCTCAGGGCCGAATGATCATGAAGCTTTCTTT. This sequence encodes CASSSGPNDHEAFF.

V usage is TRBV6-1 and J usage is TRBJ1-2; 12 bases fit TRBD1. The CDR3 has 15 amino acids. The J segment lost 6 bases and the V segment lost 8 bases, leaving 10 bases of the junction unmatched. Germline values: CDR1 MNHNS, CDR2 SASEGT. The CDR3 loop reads CASYLWDRGHNGYTF. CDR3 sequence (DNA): TGTGCCAGCTACCTATGGGACAGGGGGCATAATGGCTACACCTTC.

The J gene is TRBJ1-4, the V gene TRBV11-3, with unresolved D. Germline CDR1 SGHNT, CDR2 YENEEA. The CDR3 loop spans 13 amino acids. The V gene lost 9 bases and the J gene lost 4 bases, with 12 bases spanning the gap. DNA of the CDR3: TGTGCCAGTAAGAGTACTTTTAATGAAAAACTGTTTTTT. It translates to CASKSTFNEKLFF. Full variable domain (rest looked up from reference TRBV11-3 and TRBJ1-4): EAGVVQSPRYKIIEKKQPVAFWCNPISGHNTLYWYLQNLGQGPELLIRYENEEAVDDSQLPKDRFSAERLKGVDSTLKIQPAELGDSAVYLCASKSTFNEKLFFGSGTQLSVL.

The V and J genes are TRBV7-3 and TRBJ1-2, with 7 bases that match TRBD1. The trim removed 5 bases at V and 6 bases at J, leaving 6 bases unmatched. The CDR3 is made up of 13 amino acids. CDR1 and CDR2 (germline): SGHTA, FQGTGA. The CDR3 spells CASSQGGADGYTF. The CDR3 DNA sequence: TGTGCCAGCAGCCAAGGGGGCGCGGATGGCTACACCTTC.

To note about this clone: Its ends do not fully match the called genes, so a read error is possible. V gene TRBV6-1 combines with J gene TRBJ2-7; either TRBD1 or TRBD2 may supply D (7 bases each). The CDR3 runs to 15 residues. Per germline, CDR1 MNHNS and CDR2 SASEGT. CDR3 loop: CASSEAGGVSYEQYF. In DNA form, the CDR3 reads TGTGCCAGCAGCGAAGCAGGGGGGGTGTCCTACGAGCAGTACTTC.

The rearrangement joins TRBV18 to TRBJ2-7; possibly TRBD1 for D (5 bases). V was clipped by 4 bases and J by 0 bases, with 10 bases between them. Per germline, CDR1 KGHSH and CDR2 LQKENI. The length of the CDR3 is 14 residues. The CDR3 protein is CASSQGIPSYEQYF. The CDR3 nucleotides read TGTGCCAGCTCACAGGGGATCCCCTCCTACGAGCAGTACTTC.

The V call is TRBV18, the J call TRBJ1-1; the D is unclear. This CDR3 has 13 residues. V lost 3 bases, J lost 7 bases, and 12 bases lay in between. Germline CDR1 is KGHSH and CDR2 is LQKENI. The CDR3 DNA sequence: TGTGCCAGCTCACCCCACTTTGGGAGTGAAGCTTTCTTT. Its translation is CASSPHFGSEAFF.

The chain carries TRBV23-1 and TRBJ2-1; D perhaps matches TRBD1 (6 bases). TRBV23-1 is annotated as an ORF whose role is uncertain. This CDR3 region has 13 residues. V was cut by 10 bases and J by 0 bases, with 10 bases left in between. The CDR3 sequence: CAIDRYSYNEQFF. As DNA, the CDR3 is TGCGCCATAGACAGGTACTCCTACAATGAGCAGTTCTTC.

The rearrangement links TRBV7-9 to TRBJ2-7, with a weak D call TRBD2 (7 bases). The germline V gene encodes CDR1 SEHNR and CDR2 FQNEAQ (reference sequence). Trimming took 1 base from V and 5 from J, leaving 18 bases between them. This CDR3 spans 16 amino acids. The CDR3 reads CASSLGGLGGFDEQYF. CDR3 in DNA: TGTGCCAGCAGCTTAGGGGGGCTGGGAGGGTTTGACGAGCAGTACTTC.

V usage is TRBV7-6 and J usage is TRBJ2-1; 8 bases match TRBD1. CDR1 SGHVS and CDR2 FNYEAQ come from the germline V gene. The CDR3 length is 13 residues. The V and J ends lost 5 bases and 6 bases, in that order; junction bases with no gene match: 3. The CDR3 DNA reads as TGTGCCAGCAGCCAAGGACAGGGCAATGAGCAGTTCTTC. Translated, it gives CASSQGQGNEQFF.

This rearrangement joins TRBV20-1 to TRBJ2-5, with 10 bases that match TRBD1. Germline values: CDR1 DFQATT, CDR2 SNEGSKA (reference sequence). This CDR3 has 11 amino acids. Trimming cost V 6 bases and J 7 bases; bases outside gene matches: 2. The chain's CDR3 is CSAWDRGTQYF. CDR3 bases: TGCAGTGCGTGGGACAGGGGGACCCAGTACTTC.

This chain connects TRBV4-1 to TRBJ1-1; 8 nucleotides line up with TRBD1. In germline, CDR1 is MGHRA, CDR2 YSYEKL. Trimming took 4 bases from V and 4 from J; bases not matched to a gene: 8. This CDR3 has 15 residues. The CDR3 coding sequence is TGCGCCAGCAGCCGGGCAGGGGGCAGGATCACTGAAGCTTTCTTT. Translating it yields CASSRAGGRITEAFF.

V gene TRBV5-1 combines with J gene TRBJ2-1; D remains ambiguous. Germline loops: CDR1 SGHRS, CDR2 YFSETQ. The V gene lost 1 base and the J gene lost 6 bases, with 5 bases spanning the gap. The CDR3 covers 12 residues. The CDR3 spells CASSLPLNEQFF. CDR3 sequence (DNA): TGCGCCAGCAGCTTGCCCCTCAATGAGCAGTTCTTC.